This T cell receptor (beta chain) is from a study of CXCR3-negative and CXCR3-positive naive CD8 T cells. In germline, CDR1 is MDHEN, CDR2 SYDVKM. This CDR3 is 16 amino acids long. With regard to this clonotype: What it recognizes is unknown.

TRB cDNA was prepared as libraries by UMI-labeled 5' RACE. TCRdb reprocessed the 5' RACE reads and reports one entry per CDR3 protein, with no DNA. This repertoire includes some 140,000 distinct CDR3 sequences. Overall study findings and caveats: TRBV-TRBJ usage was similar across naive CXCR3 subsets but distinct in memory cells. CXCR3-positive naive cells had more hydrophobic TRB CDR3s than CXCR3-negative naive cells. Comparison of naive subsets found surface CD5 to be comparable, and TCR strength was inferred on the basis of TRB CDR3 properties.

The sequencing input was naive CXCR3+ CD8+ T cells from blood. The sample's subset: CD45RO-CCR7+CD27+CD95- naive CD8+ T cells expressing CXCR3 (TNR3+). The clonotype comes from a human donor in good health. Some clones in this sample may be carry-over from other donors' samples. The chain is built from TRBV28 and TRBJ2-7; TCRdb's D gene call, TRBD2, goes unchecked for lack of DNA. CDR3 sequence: CASSRGGTALRYEQYF.